This T cell receptor (beta chain) was sequenced during a study of glioma-infiltrating T cells after dendritic cell vaccination. Clones were sequenced by immunoSEQ multiplex PCR, and TCRdb holds only the in-frame ones, with some missing. The table shows roughly 60,000 clones, with approximately 89% occurring only once. Stated time point: after dendritic cell vaccination, including at tumor progression/relapse. This CDR3 comprises 16 residues. Germline V lookup: CDR1 SGDLS, CDR2 YYNGEE. V lost 0 bases, J lost 5 bases, and 17 bases lay in between. The specimen comprised blood, sampled after dendritic cell vaccination. J is TRBJ2-5 and V is TRBV9; weak D call: TRBD1 (5 bases). The sequence came from a human donor with glioblastoma. CDR3 region: CASSVVGQGLKETQYF. CDR3 nucleotide sequence: TGTGCCAGCAGCGTAGTTGGTCAGGGTTTGAAGGAGACCCAGTACTTC.